This T cell receptor beta chain was sequenced for a study of blood T cell repertoires in COVID-19. Study at large: Samples of COVID-19 (acute and convalescent) were obtained from the United States, Italy and Spain. From T cells, B-cell-depleted T cells, or PBMCs came the material, which was cDNA or gDNA.

This clone was found once. Authors' processing steps: Amplified reference gene primers provided the basis for estimating nucleated cell counts. The method was immunoSEQ multiplex PCR; TCRdb's version includes in-frame clones alone and lacks a portion of them. The D gene and trimming were derived from the DNA, and the V and J assignments and clone size from that table. This table holds under 200,000 clones, about four fifths found once. This CDR3 has 13 residues. Germline V gives CDR1 MNHNS, CDR2 SASEGT. V was cut by 3 bases and J by 1 base, with 6 bases left in between. The V call is TRBV6-1, the J call TRBJ2-5, with TRBD2 as a possible D gene (5 bases). The receptor was derived from a man aged 65 to 85 who had recovered from COVID-19. Sequencing was carried out using peripheral blood. CDR3 nucleotide sequence: TGTGCCAGCAGTGACGGGGTCCAAGAGACCCAGTACTTC. It encodes CASSDGVQETQYF.